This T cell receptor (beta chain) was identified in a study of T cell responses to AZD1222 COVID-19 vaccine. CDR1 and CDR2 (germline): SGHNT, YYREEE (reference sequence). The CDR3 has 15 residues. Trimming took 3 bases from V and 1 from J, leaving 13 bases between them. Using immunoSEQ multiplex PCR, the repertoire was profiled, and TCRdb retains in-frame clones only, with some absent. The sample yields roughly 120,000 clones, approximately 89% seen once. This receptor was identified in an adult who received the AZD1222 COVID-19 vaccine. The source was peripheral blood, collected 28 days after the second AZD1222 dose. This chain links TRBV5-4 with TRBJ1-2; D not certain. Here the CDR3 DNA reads TGTGCCAGCAGCTCACCCGGAGGCAATAACTATGGCTACACCTTC. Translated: CASSSPGGNNYGYTF.